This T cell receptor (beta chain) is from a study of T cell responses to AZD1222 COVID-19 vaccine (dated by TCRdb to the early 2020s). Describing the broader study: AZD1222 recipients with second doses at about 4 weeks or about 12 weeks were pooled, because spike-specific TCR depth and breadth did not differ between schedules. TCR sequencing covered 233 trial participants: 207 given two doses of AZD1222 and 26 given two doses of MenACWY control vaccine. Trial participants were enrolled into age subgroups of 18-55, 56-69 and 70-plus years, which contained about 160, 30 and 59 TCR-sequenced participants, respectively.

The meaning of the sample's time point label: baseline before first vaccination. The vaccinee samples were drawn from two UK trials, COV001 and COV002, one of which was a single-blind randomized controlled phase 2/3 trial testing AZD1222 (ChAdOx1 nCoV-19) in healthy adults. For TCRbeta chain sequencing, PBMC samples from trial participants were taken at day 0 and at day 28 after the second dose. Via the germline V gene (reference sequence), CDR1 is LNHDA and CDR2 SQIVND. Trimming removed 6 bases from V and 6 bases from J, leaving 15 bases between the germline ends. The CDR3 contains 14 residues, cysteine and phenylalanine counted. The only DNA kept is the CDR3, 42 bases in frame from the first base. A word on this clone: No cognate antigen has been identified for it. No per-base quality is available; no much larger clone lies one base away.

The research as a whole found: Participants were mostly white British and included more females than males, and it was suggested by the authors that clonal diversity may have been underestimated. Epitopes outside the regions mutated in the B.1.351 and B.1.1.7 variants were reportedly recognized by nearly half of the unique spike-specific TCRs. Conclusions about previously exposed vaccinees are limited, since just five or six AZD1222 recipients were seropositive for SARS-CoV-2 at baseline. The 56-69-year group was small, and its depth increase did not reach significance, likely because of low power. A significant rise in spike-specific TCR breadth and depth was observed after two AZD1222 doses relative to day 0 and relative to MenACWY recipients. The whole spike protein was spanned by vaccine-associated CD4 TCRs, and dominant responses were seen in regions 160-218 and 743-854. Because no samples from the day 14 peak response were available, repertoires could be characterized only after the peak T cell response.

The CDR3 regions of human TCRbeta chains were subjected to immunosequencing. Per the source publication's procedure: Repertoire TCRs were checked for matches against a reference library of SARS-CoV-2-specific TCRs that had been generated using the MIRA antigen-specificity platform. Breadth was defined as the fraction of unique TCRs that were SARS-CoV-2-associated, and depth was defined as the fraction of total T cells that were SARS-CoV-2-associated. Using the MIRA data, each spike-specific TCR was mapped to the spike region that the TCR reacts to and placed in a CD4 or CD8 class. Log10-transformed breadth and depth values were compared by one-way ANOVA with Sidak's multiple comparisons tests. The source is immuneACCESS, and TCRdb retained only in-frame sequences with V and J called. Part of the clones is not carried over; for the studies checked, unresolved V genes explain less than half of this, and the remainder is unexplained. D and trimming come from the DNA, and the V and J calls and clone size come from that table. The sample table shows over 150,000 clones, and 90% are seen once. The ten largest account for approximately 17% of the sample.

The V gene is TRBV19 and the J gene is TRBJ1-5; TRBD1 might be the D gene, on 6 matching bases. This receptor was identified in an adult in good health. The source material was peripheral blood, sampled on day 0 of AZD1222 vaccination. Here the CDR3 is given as CASSLLRGAQPQHF. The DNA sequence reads TGTGCCAGTAGCCTCCTCAGGGGAGCTCAGCCCCAGCATTTT.